Each of the 23 T cell receptor beta chains below was sequenced from the same sample in a study of tumor-infiltrating lymphocytes in primary liver carcinoma. The investigators made TCR beta cDNA from around 530 ng total RNA, using a constant-region primer. ARM-PCR was slightly modified, and three nested multiplex PCR rounds with it gave rise to the TCR beta libraries. With TRBV1-TRBV30 forward primers and a C-beta reverse primer, the first two PCR rounds were run for about 10 cycles each. TCRdb ran MiXCR on the multiplex PCR reads and lists one entry per CDR3 protein. The data contain approximately 300,000 distinct CDR3 sequences, about 60% of them singletons. Blood RNA was derived from unsorted whole blood, and germline DNA was extracted too. Sequencing used peripheral blood. The receptors here all came from a middle-aged man with primary liver carcinoma and hepatitis B virus infection.

V is TRBV20-1 and J is TRBJ2-5, with 10 bases lining up with TRBD2. Losses at the gene ends were 0 bases for V and 2 bases for J; bases not matched to a gene: 15. CDR1 is DFQATT and CDR2 is SNEGSKA in the germline V gene (reference sequence). CDR3 length: 19 amino acids. CDR3 DNA sequence: TGCAGTGCTAGAGATCTCTTTGGGAGCGGGAGGGCCGGGCAAGAGACCCAGTACTTC. As protein: CSARDLFGSGRAGQETQYF.

Remarks on this clonotype: This may be a read error: a much more frequent sequence differs by one nucleotide. The chain recombines TRBV6-1 with TRBJ1-1; D uncertain. The germline gives CDR1 MNHNS, CDR2 SASEGT. CDR3 length equals 14 residues. Deletions cut 10 bases from V and 1 base from J, with 16 bases between. CDR3 residues: CATWLRRGNTEAFF. CDR3 DNA sequence: TGTGCCACCTGGCTTAGACGGGGGAACACTGAAGCTTTCTTT.

This clonotype came up a few times. CDR3 nucleotides: TGTGCCAGCAGCCTCTCACTACTCGGGCCAACCTTC. It translates to CASSLSLLGPTF. The V and J genes are TRBV7-9 and TRBJ1-2; D gene ambiguous. The CDR3 is 12 amino acids. Per germline, CDR1 SEHNR and CDR2 FQNEAQ (reference sequence). Trimming pared 5 bases from V and 14 bases from J, leaving 18 bases between.

Worth noting for this clonotype: At one boundary the junction diverges from the germline segment, which might be a read error. The CDR3 nucleotides read TGTGCCACCCGTGGGGAGCGGATTAGCCAAGGGACCCAGTACTTC. It codes for CATRGERISQGTQYF. The chain combines TRBV10-3 with TRBJ2-5, with D possibly TRBD2 on 5 matching bases. The CDR3 totals 15 residues. From germline, CDR1 is ENHRY and CDR2 SYGVKD.

The chain employs TRBV6-1 and TRBJ2-7; possibly TRBD1 or TRBD2 for D (5 bases each). Germline assignment: CDR1 MNHNS and CDR2 SASEGT. The CDR3 loop spans 15 amino acids. V was cut by 2 bases and J by 3 bases, with 14 bases left in between. CDR3 loop: CASSEFGGDSYEQYF. CDR3 nucleotides: TGTGCCAGCAGTGAATTTGGAGGAGACAGCTACGAGCAGTACTTC.

Ten or more counts support this clonotype. The V call is TRBV4-1, the J call TRBJ2-7; D uncertain. V shed 0 bases and J shed 3 bases, with 6 bases lying between them. The CDR3 totals 13 residues. CDR1 and CDR2 (germline): MGHRA, YSYEKL. CDR3 DNA: TGCGCCAGCAGCCAAGATGTGGGCTACGAGCAGTACTTC. This encodes CASSQDVGYEQYF.

This clonotype showed up many times. V is TRBV29-1 and J is TRBJ2-2; D is perhaps TRBD2 (6 bases). V was pared by 3 bases and J by 4 bases, with 9 bases between. The CDR3 sequence is 13 residues long. CDR1 is SQVTM and CDR2 is ANQGSEA in the germline V gene. CDR3 nucleotide sequence: TGCAGCGTTGATGTGGGAGGCACCGGGGAGCTGTTTTTT. This sequence encodes CSVDVGGTGELFF.

As regards this clonotype: Since the CDR3 does not end with the conserved phenylalanine or tryptophan, this likely comes from a read error. This chain joins TRBV11-1 and TRBJ2-6, with D possibly matching TRBD1 (5 bases). Germline CDR1 is SGHAT and CDR2 is FQDESV (reference sequence). The CDR3 sequence is 14 residues long. DNA of the CDR3: TGTGCCAGCACCCCGGGTGCTGGGGCCCACGTCCTGACTCTC. It encodes CASTPGAGAHVLTL.

This clonotype has ten or more counts. The rearrangement joins TRBV6-1 to TRBJ1-3; the D is unclear. The CDR3 spans 16 residues. The ends were cut back, 0 bases at V and 2 bases at J, with 11 bases in the middle. Germline V gene lookup returns CDR1 MNHNS and CDR2 SASEGT. CDR3: CASSEALRLPGNTIYF. The CDR3 coding sequence is TGTGCCAGCAGTGAAGCGCTTAGGTTACCTGGAAACACCATATATTTT.

As regards this clonotype: This may come from a read error, since a much larger clone is one base off. This chain links TRBV6-5 with TRBJ2-4, with TRBD2 matching over 13 bases. The V gene's germline CDR1 is MNHEY and CDR2 SVGAGI. This CDR3 contains 17 residues. CDR3 loop: CVRSGTSGIKTKNIQYF. DNA for the CDR3: TGTGTCAGATCCGGGACTAGCGGGATTAAAACCAAAAACATTCAGTACTTC.

The gene calls are TRBV6-5 and TRBJ2-7; D remains ambiguous. V lost 2 bases to trimming and J lost 4 bases, with 24 bases between them. The CDR3 is made up of 18 amino acids. From germline, CDR1 is MNHEY and CDR2 SVGAGI. The CDR3: CASSYRLSSLGFHYEQYF. Written as DNA, the CDR3 is TGTGCCAGCAGTTACCGATTATCCAGCTTAGGGTTTCATTACGAGCAGTACTTC.

On this clonotype: This may come from a read error, since a much larger clone is one base off. V is TRBV6-5 and J is TRBJ1-2; D not certain. Germline CDR1 is MNHEY and CDR2 is SVGAGI. This CDR3 is 16 amino acids long. CDR3 sequence (DNA): TGTGTCAGCAGTTACTCGACTAGGCGATCTAACTATGGCTACACCTTC. Encoded protein: CVSSYSTRRSNYGYTF.

This clonotype was counted a few times. CDR3 loop: CASTRTGGGQPQHF. DNA of the CDR3: TGTGCCAGCACCAGGACAGGGGGGGGTCAGCCCCAGCATTTT. The chain is built from TRBV12-3 or TRBV12-4 and TRBJ1-5; 10 bases line up with TRBD1. The junction had 6 bases not matched to a gene; V was cut back by 7 bases and J by 6 bases. The CDR3 runs to 14 residues.

This clonotype was recorded many times. The gene calls are TRBV4-3 and TRBJ2-7; 12 bases line up with TRBD2. The CDR3 is 16 amino acids. After removal of 0 bases from V and 7 bases from J, the junction contained 7 bases not matched to a gene. Germline V gene sequence: CDR1 LGHNA, CDR2 YSLEER. CDR3 DNA: TGCGCCAGCAGCCAAGATGCGAGACTAGCGGGAGTGGAGCAGTACTTC. This sequence encodes CASSQDARLAGVEQYF.

This clonotype was detected only a few times. V is TRBV12-3 or TRBV12-4 and J is TRBJ2-7; 8 nucleotides agree with TRBD2. V gave up 8 bases and J gave up 6 bases; unmatched junction bases: 9. The CDR3 spans 13 residues. The CDR3 DNA reads as TGTGCCAGCGGTTACGGACTAGCTGGCGAGCAGTACTTC. Encoded protein: CASGYGLAGEQYF.

As concerns this clonotype: A clone one base away is much larger, so this may be a read error. V and J are TRBV6-6 and TRBJ2-7, with 9 bases lining up with TRBD2. The J segment lost 4 bases and the V segment lost 8 bases, leaving 12 bases of the junction unmatched. The CDR3 spans 15 residues. CDR1 MNHNY and CDR2 SVGAGI come from the germline V gene (reference sequence). CDR3 bases: TGTGCCAGCTCCAACTGGGCGGGAGGGAGTTACGAGCAGTACTTC. Protein: CASSNWAGGSYEQYF.

This clonotype was counted ten times or more. V and J are TRBV6-6 and TRBJ2-1, with 9 bases aligning to TRBD1. Looked up from germline, CDR1 is MNHNY and CDR2 is SVGAGI (reference sequence). The CDR3 sequence is 15 residues long. Trimming removed 4 bases from V and 8 bases from J; junction bases left unmatched: 9. The CDR3 reads CASSSPGQGKDEQFF. The CDR3, as DNA: TGTGCCAGCAGTTCGCCCGGACAGGGGAAGGATGAGCAGTTCTTC.

Only one count was recorded for this clonotype. One end of the junction varies from germline; a read error may be responsible. The chain links TRBV5-1 to TRBJ2-2, with TRBD2 identical over 9 bases. The germline gives CDR1 SGHRS, CDR2 YFSETQ. The CDR3 loop spans 17 amino acids. CDR3 nucleotides: TGCGCCAGCAGCTCCCGGACCAGCGGGAGGAACACCGGGGAGCAGTTTTTT. This sequence encodes CASSSRTSGRNTGEQFF.

The table lists this clonotype with many counts. This sequence joins TRBV6-5 and TRBJ1-4; D uncertain. Germline lookup yields CDR1 MNHEY and CDR2 SVGAGI. V was pared by 8 bases and J by 0 bases, with 16 bases between. The CDR3 totals 16 residues. Here the CDR3 DNA reads TGTGCCAGCGGATCCTTCCCAGATGCAACTAATGAAAAACTGTTTTTT. It encodes CASGSFPDATNEKLFF.

The genes are TRBV7-9 and TRBJ2-3; perhaps TRBD2 as D (7 bases). Trimming stripped 5 bases from V and 2 bases from J, with 20 bases between. The germline V gene encodes CDR1 SEHNR and CDR2 FQNEAQ (reference sequence). This CDR3 region has 17 residues. CDR3 sequence (DNA): TGTGCCAGCAGCGAGGAGGGGGGGACGCCTTACACAGATACGCAGTATTTT. It translates to CASSEEGGTPYTDTQYF.

A word on this clonotype: The junction differs from germline at one of its ends, possibly a read error. The chain is built from TRBV11-2 and TRBJ2-2, with 12 bases matching TRBD2. CDR1 is SGHAT, CDR2 FQNNGV, per germline. The CDR3 loop spans 16 amino acids. CDR3: CASRPGLAGTPGELIF. CDR3 coding DNA: TGTGCCAGCAGACCCGGACTAGCGGGAACTCCCGGGGAGCTGATTTTT. Full variable domain (rest looked up from reference TRBV11-2 and TRBJ2-2): EAGVAQSPRYKIIEKRQSVAFWCNPISGHATLYWYQQILGQGPKLLIQFQNNGVVDDSQLPKDRFSAERLKGVDSTLKIQPAKLEDSAVYLCASRPGLAGTPGELIFGEGSRLTVL.

This clonotype was seen once. The chain couples TRBV11-1 to TRBJ2-6; no clear D gene. The CDR3 has 15 amino acids. Germline CDR1 reads SGHAT; CDR2 reads FQDESV (reference sequence). Between the trimmed V and J ends, which lost 3 bases and 2 bases, there was a span of 8 bases. The CDR3 DNA reads as TGTGCCAGCAGCTTGGACCAAGCTGGGGCCAACGTCCTGACTTTC. Its translation: CASSLDQAGANVLTF.

To note about this clonotype: This may be a read error: a much more frequent sequence differs by one nucleotide. The genes are TRBV12-3 or TRBV12-4 and TRBJ2-2; D ambiguous. CDR3 size: 12 residues. Trimming took off 3 bases at V and 9 bases at J, with 8 bases between the two ends. CDR3: CASSLVPRELFF. For the CDR3, the DNA is TGTGCCAGCAGTTTGGTCCCCAGGGAGCTGTTTTTT.